The sequence of this TCR beta chain was determined in a study of cytomegalovirus exposure and HLA in healthy donors (dated by TCRdb to about 2017). For the study in its entirety: According to an earlier analysis of around 600 of the donors, about 170 million T cells yielded some 110 million unique TCR beta sequences and roughly 280 Gb of sequence data. Around 320 gigabases of sequencing data and approximately 85 million unique TCR sequences were included in an early release covering over 600 HLA-typed donors. Among the approximately 400 genotyped donors, approximately 82% belonged to the genetic ancestry cluster associated with self-reported Caucasian donors. The study aimed to test whether signatures of past pathogen exposure could be identified by cataloging public T cell receptors. The study used immunosequencing to profile the T cell repertoires of several hundred subjects and linked those repertoires to cytomegalovirus serostatus. In addition to the first cohort of 500 to 850 subjects, a separate validation cohort of about 120 different subjects was used. The study combined high-throughput TCR immunosequencing, statistical association of individual TCRs with disease status, and machine learning to predict cytomegalovirus infection status. A later analysis re-examined previously published TCR beta repertoires from 500 to 700 donors and added high-resolution HLA genotyping to investigate patterns of TCR occurrence. In the later analysis, no new phenotypic data were used to find candidate immune exposures; instead, reliance was placed on TCR beta sequences and their occurrence across donors. To decide whether each TCR beta V gene segment behaved as functional or pseudogenic, an earlier analysis of some 540 of the donors relied on high-throughput TCR beta sequencing. Donor age, sex, ethnicity and CMV serostatus were compiled alongside the repertoire data. Genome-wide SNP genotypes for about 55% of the roughly 670 donors were used in a later genetic analysis, which treated that subset as a discovery cohort. Every repertoire in the discovery cohort had been generated on one and the same sequencing platform. Both class I and class II loci were covered by HLA typing, at four-digit resolution. Typing coverage varied by locus: 629-630 donors for A, B, C, DRB1 and DQB1; more than 500 for DQA1; some 610 for DPA1; roughly 470 for DPB1. Four to six DR-DQ haplotypes were handled as single units for association and clustering, since linkage in the cohort was strong. Across approximately 400 genotyped donors of the cohort, an average of about 200,000 unique TCR beta nucleotide sequences per donor were sequenced, and 15% to 20% of those sequences were non-productive.

Comments on this clone: Its antigen remains undetermined. Base qualities are not at hand, and no much larger clone is one base apart.

The cohort was made up of hundreds of healthy bone marrow donors. At the time of sampling, all cohort members were nominally healthy, though unrecorded immune exposures were likely present. The donor tested CMV seronegative and was one of the 352 seronegative cohort members. Each donor provided a peripheral blood sample, and peripheral blood mononuclear cells were used for TCR beta sequencing. Genomic DNA was extracted from the blood cell samples with the Qiagen DNeasy Blood Extraction Kit. The library was obtained by the immunoSEQ multiplex PCR assay. For the multiplex PCR, a mixture combining 60 forward primers for TCR Vbeta segments and 13 reverse primers for TCR Jbeta segments was used. A multiplex PCR assay on genomic DNA amplified the CDR3 region of rearranged TCR beta genes. The amplified TCR beta libraries were sequenced on the Illumina HiSeq System as 87-base-pair reads. Per the source publication's procedure: A later analysis counted 65 million to 90 million unique TCR beta chains across the 550 to 700 repertoires, and 9.5 million to 11 million of these chains were shared by at least two donors. Raw reads were error-corrected and collapsed into unique sequences with a nearest-neighbor algorithm that merged closely related sequences to remove PCR and sequencing errors. To assign V, D and J gene segments, CDR3 sequences were aligned to IMGT reference sequences. For a sequence to be retained, at least a six-nucleotide match to both a V gene segment and a J gene segment was required. A rearrangement counted as productive if the CDR3 had no stop codons and remained in frame with V and J, and every other rearrangement counted as non-productive. Following IMGT convention, CDR3 was defined as the stretch from the second conserved V-encoded cysteine to the conserved J-encoded phenylalanine. The earlier analysis of 587 of the donors excluded any sequence lacking an unambiguous match to a single V gene segment. In an earlier analysis of 587 of the donors, V segments were called functional above 56.7% productive rearrangements and were called segregating when the between-donor standard deviation exceeded 5%. A statistical classification framework was developed to diagnose cytomegalovirus status using the catalog of TCR beta chain sequences. A later analysis assigned V and J genes by comparing TCR nucleotide sequences with IMGT/GENE-DB human TR gene sequences. A later analysis assigned CDR3 sequences and most-parsimonious VDJ recombination scenarios with the TCRdist pipeline. A later analysis defined each TCR beta chain by its CDR3 amino acid sequence plus V-gene family, and excluded reads lacking a unique V-gene family. A later analysis removed nearly 600 highly shared, low-generation-probability nucleotide sequences to deal with suspected cross-contamination and a sequencing artifact. In a later analysis, a clonal expansion index was calculated for each public chain from normalized within-repertoire ranks of inferred template counts. In a later analysis, generation probabilities were computed using a VDJ recombination model fitted to out-of-frame rearrangements, and the results were checked against IGoR. A later analysis scored TCR-TCR, TCR-HLA and TCR-CMV co-occurrence with hypergeometric tests, applying a repertoire-size bias correction to TCR pairs. False discovery rates were estimated in a later analysis by permuting HLA or CMV assignments 20 times. A later analysis grouped co-occurring TCRs with DBSCAN, adding TCRdist sequence similarity when clustering within HLA-allele-positive subsets. For co-occurrence clustering, repertoires with fewer than 30,000 or more than 120,000 public chains were excluded, along with roughly 5 repertoires with anomalous nucleotide sharing. This immuneACCESS table, as held by TCRdb, lists in-frame sequences with V and J called but not all clones. Of the missing ones, under half trace to an unresolved V gene in checked studies; the others have no known cause. The V and J calls and clone size are taken from that table; D and trimming were inferred from the DNA. This sample comprises a few hundred thousand clones, approximately 90% of them detected only once. 2% to 3% of the sample rests with the top ten.

V is shortened by 3 bases, J by 4 bases, and the region joining them spans 10 bases. CDR1 and CDR2 were assigned from the germline V gene as SGHRS and YFSETQ. The CDR3 contains 13 residues, cysteine and phenylalanine counted. The kept DNA is CDR3 alone, 39 bases in frame from the first base. Points the paper makes about the study in general: The classifier was reported to diagnose cytomegalovirus status with high specificity and sensitivity in both the original cohort and the validation cohort. In this cohort, only TCR beta chains were sequenced, and detectable features were limited by the absence of alpha or paired-chain data. According to a later analysis, TCR association rates differed among HLA loci, with DRB1 alleles showing the most associated TCRs and HLA-C alleles showing the fewest. Immune exposure information for the cohort was limited to CMV serostatus. The study listed approximately 150 TCR beta chains as associated with cytomegalovirus. Because counts were too low, some 17 rarely observed V segments, including chromosome 9 orphons, were excluded from the earlier analysis of roughly 580 of the donors. Some IMGT-functional V segments, including TRBV6-2 and TRBV6-3, could not be told apart with the 87-base-pair reads, so those segments were excluded. Because HLA typing was missing for some donors at each locus, association tests included only the typed subset. At a false discovery rate of 0.05, a later analysis linked under 20,000 TCR beta sequences to specific HLA alleles. The presence/absence analyses assumed that sequencing depth was roughly uniform across donors, and that assumption may not be true. In an earlier analysis of approximately 590 of the donors, most TCR beta V segments were observed in productive rearrangements about 87% or about 30% of the time, broadly matching IMGT annotations. In a later analysis, several top co-occurrence clusters were reported to appear linked to parvovirus B19, influenza, CMV and Epstein-Barr virus. A few of the identified cytomegalovirus-associated TCR beta chains were confirmed in vitro to be specific for cytomegalovirus antigens. An association between a missense DCLRE1C variant and V-gene and J-gene trimming of TCR beta chains was found in a later genetic analysis and replicated in an independent cohort. A group of highly shared sequence variants was considered likely to be a technical artifact of the sequencing pipeline. A later analysis found that HLA-associated TCR beta chains were more clonally expanded and had lower generation probabilities than equally common non-associated chains. A further reported finding was that TCR beta sequences accurately predicted the HLA-A and HLA-B alleles for most subjects in the first cohort. Strong co-occurrence of HLA alleles, especially DR and DQ, made assigning TCR associations to individual alleles difficult. According to a later analysis, most CMV-associated TCR beta chains appeared to be HLA-restricted, and the HLA associations seemed to be driven largely by CMV exposure. Correlated functional status among segregating V segments might reflect linkage disequilibrium, but an unknown experimental factor could not be ruled out. The authors suggested that the approach could potentially be extended to other disease states and immunological phenotypes. Most TCR sequences were seen in very few donors, while some public TCRs were found in many individuals. A later genetic analysis reported fewer N-insertions in productive TCRs among donors in an Asian-associated ancestry cluster than the approximately 670-donor mean.

The chain joins TRBV5-1 to TRBJ1-2; the D gene is perhaps TRBD1, from 5 matching bases. This TCR was recovered from a woman aged 18-29 years in good health and CMV-seronegative. The sequencing input was PBMCs. The DNA is as follows: TGCGCCAGCAGCTCCGGGACTTTCTATGGCTACACCTTC. It encodes CASSSGTFYGYTF.